This T cell receptor (beta chain) was identified during a study of Tregs in tolerant kidney transplant recipients. Notes on the study in general: Validation in larger populations is needed because few patients were studied. Biological reproducibility was not directly addressed, but technical replication error appeared minimal.

Unstimulated regulatory T cells (CD4+CD25+CD127-), CD4+CD25- non-regulatory cells, CD4 and CD8 cells were FACS-sorted from thawed PBMCs. This CDR3 spans 15 amino acids. CDR1 is SEHNR and CDR2 is FQNEAQ in the germline V gene (reference sequence). With 1 base removed from V and 6 bases from J, the gap between germline ends came to 16 bases. As for this clone: Its antigen remains unidentified. Other DNA sequences in the sample encode the same CDR3.

The data were produced by immunoSEQ multiplex PCR, yet TCRdb's version contains in-frame clones alone and is incomplete. Of some 55,000 clones listed, 80% to 90% were seen once; the top ten hold 2.1%. Material: Tregs from blood, obtained before the transplant. The chain couples TRBV7-9 to TRBJ2-7, with a weak D call TRBD2 (6 bases). The sequence derives from a human donor who received a combined kidney and bone marrow transplant. The CDR3, as DNA: TGTGCCAGCAGCTTAGGGTCCGGGTTGGGGGGCGAGCAGTACTTC. Translation gives CASSLGSGLGGEQYF.